The rows below give T cell receptor beta chains drawn from one sample of a study of regulatory T cells in long-lasting Graves disease. TCRdb reanalysed the multiplex PCR reads using MiXCR and keeps one entry per CDR3 protein. Among around 320,000 distinct CDR3 sequences listed, 16% were seen once. This sample was also put to use in a study of T cells in Graves' hyperthyroidism and ophthalmopathy.

Sample: peripheral blood mononuclear cells (PBMCs), taken at new diagnosis, from a patient treated with antithyroid drugs. These receptors were collected from a man between 35 and 55 years old with Graves disease. The CDR3 runs from the conserved cysteine through the conserved F or W. A D gene is named only where the DNA matches it firmly. A clone size is listed for some rows: how often the clone was seen (once, few, many), or a class if it is expanded.

>TRBJ2-7|.|TRBV7-2|.
TGTGCCAGCAGAACCGGGACAAATTCGGGAGAGCAGTACTTC
CASRTGTNSGEQYF
>TRBJ2-1|TRBD2|TRBV6-5|few
TGTGCCAGCAGTTACTCTCGGACTAGCGGGGGCAGCTACAATGAGCAGTTCTTC
CASSYSRTSGGSYNEQFF
>TRBJ2-3|.|TRBV27|few
TGTGCCAGCAGTCTGGTGGGGGGGCAGACAGATACGCAGTATTTT
CASSLVGGQTDTQYF
>TRBJ2-2|TRBD1|TRBV4-2|.
TGTGCCAGCAGCCAGTTGGGACAGTACACCGGGGAGCTGTTTTTT
CASSQLGQYTGELFF
>TRBJ1-2|.|TRBV3-1|many
TGTGCCAGCAGCCATAGTTGGGCGTATGGCTACACCTTC
CASSHSWAYGYTF
>TRBJ1-1|TRBD1|TRBV7-3|.
TGTGCCAGCAGCTTATTGGGTCAGGGGGCGGGAAACACTGAAGCTTTCTTT
CASSLLGQGAGNTEAFF
>TRBJ2-7|.|TRBV28|many
TGTGCCAGCAGTCCCCCATTACAGGGGGGGGGATACGAGCAGTACTTC
CASSPPLQGGGYEQYF
>TRBJ2-1|.|TRBV29-1|.
TGCAGCGCTGCAAGCTCCTACAATGAGCAGTTCTTC
CSAASSYNEQFF
>TRBJ2-1|.|TRBV20-1|many
TGCAGTGCTAGAGATTTGGGGGGCCCGAATTACAATGAGCAGTTCTTC
CSARDLGGPNYNEQFF
>TRBJ2-3|.|TRBV6-1|.
TGTGCCACCGCAAGGGTAGCGGGCACAGATACGCAGTATTTT
CATARVAGTDTQYF
>TRBJ2-5|.|TRBV7-2|.
TGTGCCAGCAGCCCAGACCTAGGGAGGGAGACCCAGTACTTC
CASSPDLGRETQYF
>TRBJ2-5|TRBD2|TRBV20-1|few
TGCAGTGCCACTAAACGCGGGGGGGCCGGGGAGACCCAGTACTTC
CSATKRGGAGETQYF
>TRBJ2-5|TRBD1|TRBV3-1|many
TGTGCCAGCAGCCTCCTCCAGACAGGGCAAGAGACCCAGTACTTC
CASSLLQTGQETQYF
>TRBJ2-5|TRBD1|TRBV6-1|many
TGTGCCAGCAGCTCACGACAGGGATTAGAGACCCAGTACTTC
CASSSRQGLETQYF
>TRBJ1-3|.|TRBV30|many
TGTGCCTGGAGTTGGGTGGGGGGCTCTGGAAACACCATATATTTT
CAWSWVGGSGNTIYF
>TRBJ1-1|.|TRBV5-1|many
TGCGCCAGCAGCTCACAAATAAACACTGAAGCTTTCTTT
CASSSQINTEAFF
>TRBJ1-6|.|TRBV30|.
TGTGCCTGGAGTTGGGGGGCTAATTCACCCCTCCACTTT
CAWSWGANSPLHF
>TRBJ1-6|.|TRBV5-1|.
TGCGCCAGCAGCCCTGCGGGACAATATAATTCACCCCTCCACTTT
CASSPAGQYNSPLHF
>TRBJ2-7|TRBD1|TRBV5-5|.
TGTGCCAGCAGCAATACCGGGACAGGGGGCGAGCAGTACTTC
CASSNTGTGGEQYF
>TRBJ2-2|TRBD2|TRBV5-1|.
TGCGCCAGCAGCGGCAATAGCGGGGGGCGGACCGGGAAGCTGTTTTTT
CASSGNSGGRTGKLFF
>TRBJ1-1|.|TRBV10-3|many
TGTGCCACCTCGTACCTAGGGAACACTGAAGCTTTCTTT
CATSYLGNTEAFF
>TRBJ2-5|.|TRBV12-3/TRBV12-4|many
TGTGCCAGCAGACGTTGGGCTCAAGAGACCCAGTACTTC
CASRRWAQETQYF
>TRBJ2-5|.|TRBV7-9|.
TGTGCCAGCAGCTCCTTCCGGGACCAAGAGACCCAGTACTTC
CASSSFRDQETQYF
>TRBJ1-1|.|TRBV5-1|.
TGCGCCAGCAGCTTGGGGGGGGGGGGTTGGCAAAACACTGAAGCTTTCTTT
CASSLGGGGWQNTEAFF
>TRBJ1-1|.|TRBV29-1|many
TGCAGCGCCCAAACGGGAACTGAAGCTTTCTTT
CSAQTGTEAFF
>TRBJ2-3|.|TRBV5-1|.
TGCGCCAGCAGCTCTTCGGGACACCACACAGATACGCAGTATTTT
CASSSSGHHTDTQYF
>TRBJ2-1|.|TRBV7-9|many
TGTGCCAGCAGCTTAGCGGCGGGGTCCTTCTCCTACAATGAGCAGTTCTTC
CASSLAAGSFSYNEQFF
>TRBJ2-1|.|TRBV6-5|few
TGTGCCAGCAGTTACTCCGGGGGGCTCAATTCTAACAATGAGCAGTTCTTC
CASSYSGGLNSNNEQFF
>TRBJ1-2|.|TRBV2|.
TGTGCCAGCACCCACAGGGCCAACTATGGCTACACCTTC
CASTHRANYGYTF
>TRBJ1-5|TRBD1|TRBV2|many
TGTGCCAGCAGTGAAAGACAGGGACGCAATCAGCCCCAGCATTTT
CASSERQGRNQPQHF
>TRBJ1-1|.|TRBV28|many
TGTGCCAGCAGTTTAGGCGGAAGTAGGACTGAAGCTTTCTTT
CASSLGGSRTEAFF
>TRBJ2-1|.|TRBV19|.
TGTGCCAGTAGTAGCATCCCCCGGAACCCTGAGCAGTTCTTC
CASSSIPRNPEQFF
>TRBJ1-6|.|TRBV10-3|.
TGTGCCATCAGAGGACAGTATAATTCACCCCTCCACTTT
CAIRGQYNSPLHF
>TRBJ2-6|.|TRBV4-3|.
TGCGCCAGCAGCCAAGATCCCAGGGAATTCGCTGGGGCCAACGTCCTGACTTTC
CASSQDPREFAGANVLTF
>TRBJ1-1|.|TRBV28|many
TGTGCCAGCGCCAGCCTCGACTGGGGGACTGAAGCTTTCTTT
CASASLDWGTEAFF
>TRBJ2-3|.|TRBV5-1|many
TGCGCCAGCAGCTTAGCAGGGATAGGAGATACGCAGTATTTT
CASSLAGIGDTQYF
>TRBJ2-7|TRBD1|TRBV18|many
TGTGCCAGCTCACCATTGGGCAGGGACAGCTCCTACGAGCAGTACTTC
CASSPLGRDSSYEQYF
>TRBJ2-2|TRBD2|TRBV10-2|.
TGCGCCAGCAGCGATTCGGGGGGCACCGGGGAGCTGTTTTTT
CASSDSGGTGELFF
>TRBJ2-7|TRBD2|TRBV5-4|.
TGTGCCAGCAGCTGGATTAGCGGGGGGACTTACGAGCAGTACTTC
CASSWISGGTYEQYF